This TCR beta chain was observed in a study of T cell repertoires in aging, cancer and after chemotherapy. Findings and limits, study-wide: Age-matched healthy donors had significantly more diverse, less clonal blood TCR repertoires than untreated cancer patients. In healthy donors, age-related TCR diversity loss mainly reflected lost richness. Across the chemotherapy interval, each cancer cohort showed higher median generation probability, suggesting thymic rebound.

Rearranged V-D-J TRB sequences were amplified with a mixed TRB-A/B primer pool. One entry per CDR3 protein, called by TCRdb with MiXCR from the multiplex PCR reads. This sample yields about 8,700 distinct CDR3 sequences, of which approximately 30% are seen a single time; 3.3% belongs to the top ten. Regarding this clonotype: Its antigen is unknown.

The template was genomic DNA from peripheral blood, not RNA. The CDR3 covers 14 residues. CDR1 and CDR2 (germline): DFQATT, SNEGSKA (reference sequence). Trimming left V 0 bases short and J 8 bases short, with 13 bases between. The receptor comes from a human donor in good health. J is TRBJ1-4 and V is TRBV20-1; D perhaps matches TRBD1 (5 bases). Sequenced sample: blood. The CDR3 DNA follows: TGCAGTGCTAGAGATGTACGGGGCGGAGAAAAACTGTTTTTT. It translates to CSARDVRGGEKLFF.